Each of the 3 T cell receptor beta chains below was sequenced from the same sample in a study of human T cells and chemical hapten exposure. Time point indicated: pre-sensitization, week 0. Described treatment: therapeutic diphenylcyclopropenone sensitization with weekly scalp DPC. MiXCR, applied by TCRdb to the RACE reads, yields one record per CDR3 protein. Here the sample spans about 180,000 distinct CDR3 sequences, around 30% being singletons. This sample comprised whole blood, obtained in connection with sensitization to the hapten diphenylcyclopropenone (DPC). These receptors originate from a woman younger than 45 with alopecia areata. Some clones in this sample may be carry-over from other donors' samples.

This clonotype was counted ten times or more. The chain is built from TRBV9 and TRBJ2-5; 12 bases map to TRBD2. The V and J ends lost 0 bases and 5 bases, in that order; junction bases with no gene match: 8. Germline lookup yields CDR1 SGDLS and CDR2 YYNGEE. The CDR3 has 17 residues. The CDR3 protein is CASSVASGGAGSETQYF. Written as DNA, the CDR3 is TGTGCCAGCAGCGTAGCTAGCGGGGGGGCCGGGAGCGAGACCCAGTACTTC.

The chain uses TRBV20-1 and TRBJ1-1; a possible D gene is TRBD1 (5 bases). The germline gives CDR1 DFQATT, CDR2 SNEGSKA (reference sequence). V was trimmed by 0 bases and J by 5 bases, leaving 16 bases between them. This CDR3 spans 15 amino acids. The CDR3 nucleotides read TGCAGTGCTAGAGATCCCGCAGGGCCGGGGACTGAAGCTTTCTTT. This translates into CSARDPAGPGTEAFF.

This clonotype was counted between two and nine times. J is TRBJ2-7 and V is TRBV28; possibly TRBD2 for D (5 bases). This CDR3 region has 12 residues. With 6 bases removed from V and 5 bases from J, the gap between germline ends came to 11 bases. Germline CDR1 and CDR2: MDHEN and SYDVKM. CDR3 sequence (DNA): TGTGCCAGCAGAGCCGGGGTTCACGAGCAGTACTTC. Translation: CASRAGVHEQYF.